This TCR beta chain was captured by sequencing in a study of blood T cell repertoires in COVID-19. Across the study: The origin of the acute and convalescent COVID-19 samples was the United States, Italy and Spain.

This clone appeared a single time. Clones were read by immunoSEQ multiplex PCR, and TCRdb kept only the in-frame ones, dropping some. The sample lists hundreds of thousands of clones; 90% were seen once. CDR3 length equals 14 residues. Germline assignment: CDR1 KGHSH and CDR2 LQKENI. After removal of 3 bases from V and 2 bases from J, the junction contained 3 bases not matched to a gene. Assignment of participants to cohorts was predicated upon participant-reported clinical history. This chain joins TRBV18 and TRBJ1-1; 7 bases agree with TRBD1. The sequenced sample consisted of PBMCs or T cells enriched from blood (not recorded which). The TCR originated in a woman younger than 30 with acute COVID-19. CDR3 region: CASSPGQQNTEAFF. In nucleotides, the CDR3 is TGTGCCAGCTCACCGGGACAGCAAAACACTGAAGCTTTCTTT.